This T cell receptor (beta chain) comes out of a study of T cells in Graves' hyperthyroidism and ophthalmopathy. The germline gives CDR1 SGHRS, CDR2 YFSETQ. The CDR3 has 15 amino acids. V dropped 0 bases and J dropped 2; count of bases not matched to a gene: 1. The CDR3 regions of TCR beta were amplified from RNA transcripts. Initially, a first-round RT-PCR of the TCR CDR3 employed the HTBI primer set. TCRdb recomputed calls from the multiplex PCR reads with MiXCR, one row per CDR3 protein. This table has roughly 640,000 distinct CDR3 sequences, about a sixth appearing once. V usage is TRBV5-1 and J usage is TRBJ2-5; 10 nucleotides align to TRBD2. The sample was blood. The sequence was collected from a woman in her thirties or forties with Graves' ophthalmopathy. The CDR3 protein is CASSLAAGGQETQYF. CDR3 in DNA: TGCGCCAGCAGCTTGGCAGCGGGGGGGCAAGAGACCCAGTACTTC.